This T cell receptor beta chain came from a study of blood T cell repertoires in COVID-19. Data came from immunoSEQ multiplex PCR; TCRdb stores just in-frame clones and leaves some out. This table has approximately 190,000 clones, more than 80% appearing once. With 2 bases removed from V and 12 bases from J, the gap between germline ends came to 11 bases. Germline values: CDR1 WSHSY, CDR2 SAAADI. This CDR3 is 12 amino acids long. Sequenced input: peripheral blood. The chain has TRBV10-2 and TRBJ2-1; tentative D call: TRBD2 (5 bases). This TCR came from a man aged 45 to 65 with acute or convalescent COVID-19. This CDR3 is CASSEIPGGQFF. The CDR3 DNA sequence: TGCGCCAGCAGTGAGATCCCCGGAGGGCAGTTCTTC.